A selection of T cell receptor beta chains follows, all from one sample in a study of T cell changes during pregnancy in multiple sclerosis. Only in-frame clones appear in the TCRdb table, and some are missing; sequencing was by immunoSEQ multiplex PCR. The repertoire has 85,000 to 95,000 clones, about nine tenths of them found once; the top ten carry about 1.7%. The material sequenced was peripheral blood, taken after pregnancy. The receptors come from a female donor in good health, enrolled as a control in a pregnancy study. Both conserved end residues are trimmed from each CDR3. A D gene is named only where the DNA matches it firmly.

v_gene: TRBV19
j_gene: TRBJ2-7
d_gene: TRBD2
CDR3aa: ASSSPGLANPLEQY

v_gene: TRBV7-3
j_gene: TRBJ1-1
d_gene: TRBD1
CDR3aa: ASSLRAGGGTEAF

v_gene: TRBV10-3
j_gene: TRBJ1-3
d_gene: TRBD1
CDR3aa: AISPGQTQGNTIY

v_gene: TRBV5-1
j_gene: TRBJ1-2
d_gene: TRBD1
CDR3aa: ASSLGGQGVYGYT

v_gene: TRBV7-6
j_gene: TRBJ2-1
d_gene: -
CDR3aa: ASSPSNVNEQF

v_gene: TRBV4-3
j_gene: TRBJ1-4
d_gene: TRBD1
CDR3aa: ASSRRTGATNEKLF

v_gene: TRBV7-8
j_gene: TRBJ1-1
d_gene: TRBD1
CDR3aa: ASSLIQGAWITEAF

v_gene: TRBV7-2
j_gene: TRBJ2-5
d_gene: -
CDR3aa: ASSSPPPGSETQY

v_gene: TRBV7-9
j_gene: TRBJ2-7
d_gene: -
CDR3aa: ASSSGTFSYEQY

v_gene: TRBV5-6
j_gene: TRBJ2-1
d_gene: -
CDR3aa: ASSLGTVSNEQF

v_gene: TRBV29-1
j_gene: TRBJ2-1
d_gene: TRBD2
CDR3aa: SVGRLAGASNEQF

v_gene: TRBV7-3
j_gene: TRBJ2-1
d_gene: TRBD1
CDR3aa: ASSLLGTGNEQF

v_gene: TRBV15
j_gene: TRBJ1-5
d_gene: -
CDR3aa: ATSREGGNQPQH

v_gene: TRBV9
j_gene: TRBJ1-5
d_gene: TRBD1
CDR3aa: ASSETGLGQPQH

v_gene: TRBV5-5
j_gene: TRBJ2-5
d_gene: TRBD2
CDR3aa: ASSRGGEQETQY

v_gene: TRBV4-3
j_gene: TRBJ2-3
d_gene: -
CDR3aa: ASSQDVGAHTDTQY

v_gene: TRBV28
j_gene: TRBJ2-3
d_gene: -
CDR3aa: ASSLASRDTQY

v_gene: TRBV6-5
j_gene: TRBJ2-7
d_gene: -
CDR3aa: ASSRQSGLYEQY

v_gene: TRBV7-9
j_gene: TRBJ1-3
d_gene: -
CDR3aa: ASSYRLGASGNTIY

v_gene: TRBV7-6
j_gene: TRBJ2-5
d_gene: -
CDR3aa: ASSLVGVGEETQY

v_gene: TRBV19
j_gene: TRBJ2-6
d_gene: -
CDR3aa: ASTPGANVLT

v_gene: TRBV7-2
j_gene: TRBJ1-6
d_gene: -
CDR3aa: ASSLGATEGSPLH

v_gene: TRBV4-2
j_gene: TRBJ1-3
d_gene: -
CDR3aa: ASSHRTGNTIY

v_gene: TRBV4-3
j_gene: TRBJ2-3
d_gene: TRBD2
CDR3aa: ASSQDLGGGTDTQY

v_gene: TRBV13
j_gene: TRBJ2-7
d_gene: TRBD1
CDR3aa: ASSLRQGAYEQY

v_gene: TRBV6-1
j_gene: TRBJ2-3
d_gene: -
CDR3aa: ASIMGASTDTQY

v_gene: TRBV7-7
j_gene: TRBJ2-5
d_gene: TRBD1
CDR3aa: ASSSWGQSQETQY

v_gene: TRBV7-6
j_gene: TRBJ2-7
d_gene: TRBD2
CDR3aa: ASSPVGAGVIYEQY

v_gene: TRBV5-5
j_gene: TRBJ2-7
d_gene: -
CDR3aa: ASSPQGYEQY

v_gene: TRBV5-5
j_gene: TRBJ1-4
d_gene: -
CDR3aa: ASSRSLEEKLF

v_gene: TRBV4-3
j_gene: TRBJ1-2
d_gene: -
CDR3aa: ASSQDYGVSHYGYT

v_gene: TRBV5-4
j_gene: TRBJ2-7
d_gene: -
CDR3aa: ASSPLGGRIYEQY

v_gene: TRBV5-6
j_gene: TRBJ1-2
d_gene: TRBD1
CDR3aa: ASSLEWTGNYGYT

v_gene: TRBV5-1
j_gene: TRBJ1-2
d_gene: TRBD1
CDR3aa: ASSLSPNQGVANYGYT

v_gene: TRBV5-1
j_gene: TRBJ1-6
d_gene: -
CDR3aa: ASSMRGEGASPLH

v_gene: TRBV9
j_gene: TRBJ1-5
d_gene: -
CDR3aa: ASSPQGQPQH

v_gene: TRBV7-9
j_gene: TRBJ2-5
d_gene: TRBD2
CDR3aa: ASSLNGGIGETQY

v_gene: TRBV28
j_gene: TRBJ2-7
d_gene: -
CDR3aa: ASSFDRSSYEQY

v_gene: TRBV7-8
j_gene: TRBJ1-2
d_gene: -
CDR3aa: ASSLAGFDYGYT

v_gene: TRBV27
j_gene: TRBJ1-1
d_gene: -
CDR3aa: ASHHHSDYGTFNTEAF

v_gene: TRBV5-6
j_gene: TRBJ1-2
d_gene: -
CDR3aa: ASSPPDSAKVYGYT

v_gene: TRBV30
j_gene: TRBJ2-6
d_gene: -
CDR3aa: AWNGGPGANVLT